Presented here are 28 T cell receptor beta chains from one specimen sequenced in a study of cytomegalovirus exposure and HLA in healthy donors. The primer mix had 60 Vbeta and 13 Jbeta primers. TCRdb's copy holds only in-frame clones and misses some; the assay was immunoSEQ multiplex PCR. This sample has approximately 100,000 clones, with 65% to 80% found just once. Sequenced input: PBMCs. All receptors derive from a young woman in good health and CMV-seropositive.

This chain uses TRBV27 with TRBJ2-1; TRBD2 is a possible D gene (6 bases). The germline CDR1 and CDR2 sequences are MNHEY and SMNVEV (reference sequence). The CDR3 contains 13 residues. The V end lost 8 bases, the J end lost 4 bases, and 12 bases lay between the germline ends. The CDR3 DNA reads TGTGCCAGCTGGGGCGGGATATACAATGAGCAGTTCTTC. As protein: CASWGGIYNEQFF.

V gene TRBV27 combines with J gene TRBJ1-5, with D perhaps matching TRBD1 (6 bases). Germline V CDR1 and CDR2: MNHEY, SMNVEV (reference sequence). The CDR3 is made up of 14 amino acids. Trimming shortened V by 5 bases and J by 6 bases, and 14 bases separated the two germline ends. In DNA, the CDR3 is TGTGCCAGCAGTGGAACAGGGTTTCCTCAGCCCCAGCATTTT. It specifies CASSGTGFPQPQHF.

The rearrangement links TRBV5-4 to TRBJ1-2; D call uncertain. Trimming removed 0 bases from V and 4 bases from J, with 4 bases in between. CDR1 and CDR2 (germline): SGHNT, YYREEE (reference sequence). This CDR3 comprises 12 residues. The CDR3 DNA reads TGTGCCAGCAGCTTGGCAGGCTATGGCTACACCTTC. It yields the protein CASSLAGYGYTF.

The CDR3: CASSKQPISGNTIYF. The CDR3 DNA sequence: TGTGCCAGCAGTAAACAGCCGATCTCTGGAAACACCATATATTTT. The chain couples TRBV6-6 to TRBJ1-3; D unclear. This CDR3 spans 15 amino acids. Germline V gives CDR1 MNHNY, CDR2 SVGAGI (reference sequence). V lost 5 bases and J lost 0, with 11 bases in between.

This clone showed up just a few times. The J gene is TRBJ1-1, the V gene TRBV2; 7 nucleotides align to TRBD1. The CDR3 loop spans 14 amino acids. Germline V gives CDR1 SNHLY, CDR2 FYNNEI. Trimming cost V 7 bases and J 3 bases; bases outside gene matches: 8. CDR3 DNA: TGTGCCAGCACTAGGTACGACAGGGACACTGAAGCTTTCTTT. It specifies CASTRYDRDTEAFF.

This chain links TRBV19 with TRBJ1-1; 10 positions agree with TRBD1. V lost 6 bases to trimming and J lost 4 bases; unmatched junction nucleotides: 8. The CDR3 runs 15 residues. Germline CDR1 reads LNHDA; CDR2 reads SQIVND (reference sequence). The CDR3 sequence is CASRPRTGGTTEAFF. CDR3 in DNA: TGTGCCAGTAGGCCACGGACAGGGGGAACCACTGAAGCTTTCTTT.

The CDR3 reads CASSLSGTGAFYGYTF. Here the CDR3 DNA reads TGTGCCAGCAGTTTGTCCGGGACAGGGGCCTTCTATGGCTACACCTTC. This rearrangement joins TRBV28 to TRBJ1-2; the match to TRBD1 covers 10 bases. Germline CDR1 reads MDHEN; CDR2 reads SYDVKM. The CDR3 is made up of 16 amino acids. Germline trimming cut 3 bases from V and 4 bases from J; bases unmatched to any gene: 8.

The V and J genes are TRBV15 and TRBJ2-7; 8 bases are shared with TRBD1. Germline loops: CDR1 LNHNV, CDR2 YYDKDF (reference sequence). The CDR3 runs to 15 residues. V gave up 1 base and J gave up 4 bases; unmatched junction bases: 6. The CDR3 protein is CATSRARDRPYEQYF. CDR3 DNA sequence: TGTGCCACCAGCAGAGCGCGGGACAGGCCGTACGAGCAGTACTTC. Complete variable domain (other parts from reference TRBV15 and TRBJ2-7): DAMVIQNPRYQVTQFGKPVTLSCSQTLNHNVMYWYQQKSSQAPKLLFHYYDKDFNNEADTPDNFQSRRPNTSFCFLDIRSPGLGDTAMYLCATSRARDRPYEQYFGPGTRLTVT.

The genes are TRBV7-7 and TRBJ1-1; D unresolved. Trimming left V 6 bases short and J 0 bases short, with 8 bases between. The CDR3 length is 13 residues. Per germline, CDR1 SSHAT and CDR2 FNYEAQ (reference sequence). CDR3 residues: CASSQRMNTEAFF. CDR3 sequence (DNA): TGTGCCAGCAGTCAGCGTATGAACACTGAAGCTTTCTTT.

The chain couples TRBV5-1 to TRBJ2-1; 14 positions match TRBD2. V lost 4 bases to trimming and J lost 5 bases; unmatched junction nucleotides: 11. Germline V lookup: CDR1 SGHRS, CDR2 YFSETQ. The CDR3 spans 18 residues. CDR3 sequence (DNA): TGCGCCAGCAGCCCGGGGACTAGCGGGAGTGGGGAGGACAATGAGCAGTTCTTC. Translated, it gives CASSPGTSGSGEDNEQFF.

This sequence joins TRBV2 and TRBJ2-3, with 8 positions matching TRBD2. The CDR3 sequence is 15 residues long. J gave up 4 bases and V 6 bases, and 9 bases lay outside the gene matches. Germline CDR1 and CDR2: SNHLY and FYNNEI. CDR3 region: CASSGGAIFPDTQYF. DNA of the CDR3: TGTGCCAGCAGCGGGGGGGCAATTTTTCCAGATACGCAGTATTTT.

This chain joins TRBV25-1 and TRBJ2-1, with D possibly TRBD2 on 6 matching bases. In germline, CDR1 is MGHDK, CDR2 SYGVNS. The CDR3 sequence is 15 residues long. The V gene lost 0 bases and the J gene lost 6 bases, with 12 bases spanning the gap. CDR3 residues: CASSEYGGLVNEQFF. CDR3 DNA: TGTGCCAGCAGTGAATACGGGGGTCTCGTCAATGAGCAGTTCTTC.

The chain carries TRBV19 and TRBJ1-1, with D perhaps matching TRBD1 (6 bases). The CDR3 length is 14 residues. The germline V and J ends were trimmed by 4 bases and 7 bases, with 16 bases remaining between them. Germline assignment: CDR1 LNHDA and CDR2 SQIVND (reference sequence). CDR3 nucleotide sequence: TGTGCCAGTAGTAGATCTACAGGGTTCGGTGAAGCTTTCTTT. Its translation: CASSRSTGFGEAFF.

This chain connects TRBV28 to TRBJ1-6; D is unclear. The CDR3 runs 15 residues. V dropped 8 bases and J dropped 0 bases, with 11 bases sitting between them. Germline loops: CDR1 MDHEN, CDR2 SYDVKM. CDR3 in amino acids: CASHEGSSYNSPLHF. CDR3 nucleotide sequence: TGTGCCAGCCACGAGGGAAGCTCCTATAATTCACCCCTCCACTTT.

The genes are TRBV19 and TRBJ1-3; D is possibly TRBD1 (6 bases). CDR3 size: 16 residues. V was pared by 3 bases and J by 0 bases, with 12 bases between. CDR1 is LNHDA and CDR2 is SQIVND in the germline V gene (reference sequence). The CDR3 protein is CASSMMAGASGNTIYF. The CDR3 DNA sequence: TGTGCCAGTAGTATGATGGCGGGGGCCTCTGGAAACACCATATATTTT.

The V gene is TRBV28, the J gene TRBJ1-5; 10 bases line up with TRBD1. The germline V gene has CDR1 MDHEN and CDR2 SYDVKM. Unmatched junction bases numbered 8, after V lost 7 bases and J lost 5 bases. The CDR3 spans 15 residues. In nucleotides, the CDR3 is TGTGCCAGCACCAAGCCGGGACAGGGGTATCAGCCCCAGCATTTT. Its translation is CASTKPGQGYQPQHF.

This rearrangement joins TRBV27 to TRBJ2-3; 9 bases map to TRBD1. Germline V gene lookup returns CDR1 MNHEY and CDR2 SMNVEV (reference sequence). Trimming at V came to 5 bases and at J to 3 bases, leaving 12 bases not matched to a gene. The CDR3 consists of 17 residues. CDR3 in DNA: TGTGCCAGCAGTGTCTCACAGGGGGCGCCGAGGACAGATACGCAGTATTTT. This codes for CASSVSQGAPRTDTQYF.

The chain employs TRBV4-1 and TRBJ1-5; D ambiguous. The V end was cut by 0 bases, the J end by 2 bases, with 5 bases between. The CDR3 spans 14 residues. From germline, CDR1 is MGHRA and CDR2 YSYEKL. CDR3 sequence (DNA): TGCGCCAGCAGCCAAGATGGGCGCAATCAGCCCCAGCATTTT. Translation gives CASSQDGRNQPQHF.

This clone was seen only a few times. The chain uses TRBV28 and TRBJ1-6; 9 nucleotides match TRBD1. V lost 5 bases, J lost 8 bases, and 7 bases stayed unmatched. This CDR3 has 15 amino acids. Looked up from germline, CDR1 is MDHEN and CDR2 is SYDVKM. CDR3 amino acids: CASSERQGVYSPLHF. Written as DNA, the CDR3 is TGTGCCAGCAGTGAGAGACAGGGGGTCTATTCACCCCTCCACTTT. Combining the CDR3 with reference TRBV28 and TRBJ1-6 gives the whole variable domain DVKVTQSSRYLVKRTGEKVFLECVQDMDHENMFWYRQDPGLGLRLIYFSYDVKMKEKGDIPEGYSVSREKKERFSLILESASTNQTSMYLCASSERQGVYSPLHFGNGTRLTVT.

This clone has just a few counts. The chain couples TRBV6-6 to TRBJ1-1, with D perhaps matching TRBD1 (6 bases). CDR1 is MNHNY, CDR2 SVGAGI, per germline (reference sequence). There are 14 residues in the CDR3. Trimming left V 10 bases short and J 1 base short, with 16 bases between. CDR3 sequence reads: CATRPQGRNTEAFF. The CDR3 DNA follows: TGTGCCACTCGACCACAGGGACGGAACACTGAAGCTTTCTTT.

The rearrangement uses TRBV6-1 and TRBJ2-1; 11 nucleotides align to TRBD2. Trimming cost V 11 bases and J 9 bases; bases outside gene matches: 12. The CDR3 totals 14 residues. The V gene's germline CDR1 is MNHNS and CDR2 SASEGT. Here the CDR3 reads CAVTLAGGPSEQFF. Here the CDR3 DNA reads TGTGCCGTCACCTTAGCGGGGGGGCCCAGTGAGCAGTTCTTC.

The rearrangement uses TRBV19 and TRBJ2-7, with 7 bases that match TRBD1. The J segment lost 5 bases and the V segment lost 6 bases, leaving 7 bases of the junction unmatched. Germline lookup yields CDR1 LNHDA and CDR2 SQIVND (reference sequence). The length of the CDR3 is 13 residues. The CDR3 nucleotides are TGTGCCAGTAGCCCGGGACAGTCTGACGAGCAGTACTTC. This gives the protein CASSPGQSDEQYF.

The chain links TRBV27 to TRBJ1-3; 9 bases fit TRBD1. V shed 2 bases, J shed 0 bases, and the junction held 5 bases outside the gene matches. Germline values: CDR1 MNHEY, CDR2 SMNVEV (reference sequence). The CDR3 is 17 residues long. The CDR3 spells CASSLGTGTGSGNTIYF. For the CDR3, the DNA is TGTGCCAGCAGTTTAGGGACAGGGACGGGCTCTGGAAACACCATATATTTT.

The chain has TRBV6-5 and TRBJ1-1; TRBD1 aligns across 7 bases. From germline, CDR1 is MNHEY and CDR2 SVGAGI. The junction had 5 bases not matched to a gene; V was cut back by 6 bases and J by 4 bases. The CDR3 spans 13 residues. CDR3 sequence reads: CASRRQGPTEAFF. The CDR3 bases are TGTGCCAGCAGAAGACAGGGACCCACTGAAGCTTTCTTT.

The rearrangement uses TRBV5-1 and TRBJ2-3; TRBD2 matches 8 bases. V gave up 4 bases and J gave up 1 base; unmatched junction bases: 2. The germline V gene encodes CDR1 SGHRS and CDR2 YFSETQ. The CDR3 contains 14 residues. The CDR3 here is CASSVSGGTDTQYF. The CDR3 nucleotides are TGCGCCAGCAGCGTTAGCGGGGGCACAGATACGCAGTATTTT.

The chain couples TRBV29-1 to TRBJ2-7; 7 bases agree with TRBD2. Germline V gives CDR1 SQVTM, CDR2 ANQGSEA. The CDR3 spans 14 residues. V was clipped by 6 bases and J by 4 bases; unmatched bases: 12. CDR3 sequence reads: CSVGAGGSTYEQYF. In nucleotides, the CDR3 is TGCAGCGTCGGGGCTGGCGGGAGTACGTACGAGCAGTACTTC.

The chain links TRBV15 to TRBJ1-2; 8 nucleotides line up with TRBD1. The V and J ends lost 0 bases and 2 bases, in that order; junction bases with no gene match: 11. CDR3 length equals 18 residues. The germline V gene encodes CDR1 LNHNV and CDR2 YYDKDF (reference sequence). The DNA of the CDR3 is TGTGCCACCAGCAGAGATCGTGCCGAGAGACAGGGGAACTATGGCTACACCTTC. The encoded protein is CATSRDRAERQGNYGYTF.

The chain employs TRBV15 and TRBJ1-2; 8 nucleotides agree with TRBD1. The CDR3 has 17 amino acids. With 0 bases clipped from V and 6 bases from J, the junction kept 12 bases outside the gene matches. Germline CDR1 LNHNV, CDR2 YYDKDF (reference sequence). CDR3 DNA sequence: TGTGCCACCAGCAGAGACCTTTGGCAGGGGGCAGGAAATGGCTACACCTTC. This translates into CATSRDLWQGAGNGYTF.